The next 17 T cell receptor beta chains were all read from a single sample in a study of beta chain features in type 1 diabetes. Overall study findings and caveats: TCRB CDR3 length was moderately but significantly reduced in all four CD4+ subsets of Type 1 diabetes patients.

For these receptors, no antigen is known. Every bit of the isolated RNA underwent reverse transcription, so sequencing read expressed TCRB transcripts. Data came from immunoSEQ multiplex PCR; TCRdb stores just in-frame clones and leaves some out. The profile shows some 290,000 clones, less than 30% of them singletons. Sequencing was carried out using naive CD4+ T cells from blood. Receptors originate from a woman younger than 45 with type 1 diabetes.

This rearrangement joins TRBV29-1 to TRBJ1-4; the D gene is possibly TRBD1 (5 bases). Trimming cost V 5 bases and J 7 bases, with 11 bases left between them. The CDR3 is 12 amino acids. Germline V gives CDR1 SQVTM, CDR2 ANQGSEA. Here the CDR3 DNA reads TGCAGCGTTAAAGGGGCTGGTGAAAAACTGTTTTTT. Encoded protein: CSVKGAGEKLFF.

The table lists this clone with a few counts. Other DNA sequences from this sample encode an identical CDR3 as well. The CDR3 sequence is CAWSVSGQPQHF. The CDR3 region has the DNA TGTGCCTGGAGTGTGTCCGGGCAGCCCCAGCATTTT. This chain links TRBV30 with TRBJ1-5; D gene uncertain. Trimming removed 0 bases from V and 7 bases from J, with 7 bases in between. The CDR3 is 12 amino acids. Germline V CDR1 and CDR2: GTSNPN, SVGIG (reference sequence). Looking up the rest from reference TRBV30 and TRBJ1-5 gives the full variable domain: SQTIHQWPATLVQPVGSPLSLECTVEGTSNPNLYWYRQAAGRGLQLLFYSVGIGQISSEVPQNLSASRPQDRQFILSSKKLLLSDSGFYLCAWSVSGQPQHFGDGTRLSIL.

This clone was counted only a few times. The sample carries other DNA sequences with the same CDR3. CDR3 sequence reads: CAWSLTSYEQYF. DNA of the CDR3: TGTGCCTGGAGCCTAACCTCCTACGAGCAGTACTTC. The V call is TRBV30, the J call TRBJ2-7; D gene ambiguous. Germline assignment: CDR1 GTSNPN and CDR2 SVGIG (reference sequence). Deletions cut 3 bases from V and 0 bases from J, with 6 bases between. This CDR3 is 12 amino acids long.

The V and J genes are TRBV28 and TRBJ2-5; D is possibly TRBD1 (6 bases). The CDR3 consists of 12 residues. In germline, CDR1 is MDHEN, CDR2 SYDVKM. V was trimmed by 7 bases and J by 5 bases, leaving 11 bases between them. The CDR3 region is CASKQGDETQYF. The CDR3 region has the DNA TGTGCCAGCAAACAGGGTGACGAGACCCAGTACTTC. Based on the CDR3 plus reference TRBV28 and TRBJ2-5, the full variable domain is DVKVTQSSRYLVKRTGEKVFLECVQDMDHENMFWYRQDPGLGLRLIYFSYDVKMKEKGDIPEGYSVSREKKERFSLILESASTNQTSMYLCASKQGDETQYFGPGTRLLVL.

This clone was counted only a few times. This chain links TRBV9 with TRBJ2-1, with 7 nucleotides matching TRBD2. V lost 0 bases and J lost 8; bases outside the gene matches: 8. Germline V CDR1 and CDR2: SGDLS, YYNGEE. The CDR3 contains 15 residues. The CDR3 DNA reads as TGTGCCAGCAGCGTAGTACCGGGAGGAGGGTATGAGCAGTTCTTC. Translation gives CASSVVPGGGYEQFF. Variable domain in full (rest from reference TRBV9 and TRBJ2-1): DSGVTQTPKHLITATGQRVTLRCSPRSGDLSVYWYQQSLDQGLQFLIQYYNGEERAKGNILERFSAQQFPDLHSELNLSSLELGDSALYFCASSVVPGGGYEQFFGPGTRLTVL.

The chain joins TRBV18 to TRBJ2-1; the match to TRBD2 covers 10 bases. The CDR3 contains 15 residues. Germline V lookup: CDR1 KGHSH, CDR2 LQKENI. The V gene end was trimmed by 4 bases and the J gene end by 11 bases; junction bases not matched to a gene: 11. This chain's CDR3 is CASSLPGLASTKQFF. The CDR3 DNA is TGTGCCAGCTCACTACCGGGACTAGCGAGTACTAAGCAGTTCTTC.

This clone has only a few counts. The CDR3 is CASGLGPGTDTQYF. The CDR3 coding sequence is TGTGCTAGTGGTTTGGGGCCAGGCACAGATACGCAGTATTTT. This chain connects TRBV12-5 to TRBJ2-3; no clear D. The germline gives CDR1 LGHNT, CDR2 FRNRAP. V was cut by 1 base and J by 1 base, with 6 bases left in between. The CDR3 consists of 14 residues.

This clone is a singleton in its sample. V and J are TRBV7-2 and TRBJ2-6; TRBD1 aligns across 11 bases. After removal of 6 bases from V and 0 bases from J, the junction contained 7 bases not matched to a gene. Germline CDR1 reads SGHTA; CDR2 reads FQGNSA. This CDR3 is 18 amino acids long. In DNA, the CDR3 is TGTGCCAGCAGACGACCGGGACAGGGGGTCTCTGGGGCCAACGTCCTGACTTTC. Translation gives CASRRPGQGVSGANVLTF.

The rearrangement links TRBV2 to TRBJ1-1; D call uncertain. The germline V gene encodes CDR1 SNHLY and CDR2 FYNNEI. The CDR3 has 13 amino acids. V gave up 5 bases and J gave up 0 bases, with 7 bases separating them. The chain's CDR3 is CASSLGVNTEAFF. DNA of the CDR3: TGTGCCAGCAGTCTAGGTGTGAACACTGAAGCTTTCTTT.

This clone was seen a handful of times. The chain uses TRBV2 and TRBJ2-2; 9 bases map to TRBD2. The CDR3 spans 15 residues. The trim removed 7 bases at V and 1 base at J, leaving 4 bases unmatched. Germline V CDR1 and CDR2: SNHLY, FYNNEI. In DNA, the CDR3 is TGTGCCAGCACCCCGACTAGCGGGAACACCGGGGAGCTGTTTTTT. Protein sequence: CASTPTSGNTGELFF.

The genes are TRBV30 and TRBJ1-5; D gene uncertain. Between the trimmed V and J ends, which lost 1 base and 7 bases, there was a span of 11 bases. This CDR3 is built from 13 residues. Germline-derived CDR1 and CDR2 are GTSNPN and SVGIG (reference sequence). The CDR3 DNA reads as TGTGCCTGGAGTGGACAAGAGAGCCAGCCCCAGCATTTT. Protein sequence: CAWSGQESQPQHF.

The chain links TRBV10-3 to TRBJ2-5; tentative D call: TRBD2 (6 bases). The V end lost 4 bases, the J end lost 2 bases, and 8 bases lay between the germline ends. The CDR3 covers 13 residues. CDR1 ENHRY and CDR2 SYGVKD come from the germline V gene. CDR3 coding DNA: TGTGCCATCAGTGCCGGGACTCAAGAGACCCAGTACTTC. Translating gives CAISAGTQETQYF.

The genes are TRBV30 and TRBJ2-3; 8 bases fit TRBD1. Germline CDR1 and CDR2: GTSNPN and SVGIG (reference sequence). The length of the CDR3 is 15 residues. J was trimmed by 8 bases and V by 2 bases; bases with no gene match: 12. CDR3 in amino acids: CAWSPGTGAGRTQYF. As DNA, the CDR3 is TGTGCCTGGAGTCCGGGGACAGGCGCCGGTCGTACGCAGTATTTT.

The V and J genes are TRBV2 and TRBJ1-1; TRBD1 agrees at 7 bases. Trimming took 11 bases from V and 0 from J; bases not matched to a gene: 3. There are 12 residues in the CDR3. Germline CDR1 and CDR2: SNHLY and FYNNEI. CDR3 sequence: CAGTVMNTEAFF. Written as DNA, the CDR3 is TGTGCCGGGACAGTCATGAACACTGAAGCTTTCTTT.

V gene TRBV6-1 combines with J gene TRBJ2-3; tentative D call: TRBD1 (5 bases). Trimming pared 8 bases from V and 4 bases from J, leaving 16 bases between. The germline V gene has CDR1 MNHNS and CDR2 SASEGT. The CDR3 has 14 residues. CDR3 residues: CASAVQGQADTQYF. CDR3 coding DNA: TGTGCCAGCGCGGTGCAGGGCCAGGCAGATACGCAGTATTTT.

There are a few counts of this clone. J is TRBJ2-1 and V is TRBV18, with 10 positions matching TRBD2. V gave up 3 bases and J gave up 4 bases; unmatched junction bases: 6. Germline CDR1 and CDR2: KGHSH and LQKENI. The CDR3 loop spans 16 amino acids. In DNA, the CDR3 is TGTGCCAGCTCACCCTGGACTAGCGGCTCATACAATGAGCAGTTCTTC. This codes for CASSPWTSGSYNEQFF.

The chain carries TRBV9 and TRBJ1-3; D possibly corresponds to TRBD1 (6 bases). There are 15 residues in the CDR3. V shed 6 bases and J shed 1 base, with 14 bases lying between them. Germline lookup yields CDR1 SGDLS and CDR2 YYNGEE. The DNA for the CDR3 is TGTGCCAGCAATACAGGGCCTAATTCTGGAAACACCATATATTTT. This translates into CASNTGPNSGNTIYF.